A single sample gave rise to the 29 T cell receptor beta chains below, sequenced in a study of T cell responses to AZD1222 COVID-19 vaccine. Assay used: immunoSEQ multiplex PCR; TCRdb lists only in-frame clones, some missing. This table holds 200,000 to 300,000 clones, 93% found once. The material sequenced was peripheral blood, taken on day 0 of AZD1222 vaccination. Receptors originate from an adult in good health.

J is TRBJ2-1 and V is TRBV5-4; TRBD2 matches at 7 bases. The CDR3 is 14 amino acids. The J segment lost 5 bases and the V segment lost 0 bases, leaving 2 bases of the junction unmatched. Germline values: CDR1 SGHNT, CDR2 YYREEE (reference sequence). The CDR3 protein is CASSLGRGDNEQFF. CDR3 sequence (DNA): TGTGCCAGCAGCTTGGGTCGGGGGGACAATGAGCAGTTCTTC.

The chain employs TRBV3-1 (or the pseudogene TRBV3-2) and TRBJ2-5, with 10 bases aligning to TRBD2. V was pared by 4 bases and J by 1 base, with 6 bases of the junction left unmatched. The CDR3 contains 16 residues. The V gene's germline CDR1 is LGHDT and CDR2 YNNKEL (reference sequence). CDR3 bases: TGTGCCAGCAGCCCCCTTAGCGGGGGGCGCCAAGAGACCCAGTACTTC. This sequence encodes CASSPLSGGRQETQYF.

This chain connects TRBV18 to TRBJ1-5; D remains ambiguous. This CDR3 has 12 residues. Germline values: CDR1 KGHSH, CDR2 LQKENI. Trimming shortened V by 0 bases and J by 6 bases, and 3 bases separated the two germline ends. CDR3 loop: CASSPPAQPQHF. The CDR3 DNA follows: TGTGCCAGCTCACCACCTGCTCAGCCCCAGCATTTT. The variable domain in full, completed from reference TRBV18 and TRBJ1-5, reads NAGVMQNPRHLVRRRGQEARLRCSPMKGHSHVYWYRQLPEEGLKFMVYLQKENIIDESGMPKERFSAEFPKEGPSILRIQQVVRGDSAAYFCASSPPAQPQHFGDGTRLSIL.

The count of this clone is one. The gene calls are TRBV9 and TRBJ1-5, with TRBD1 matching 7 bases. V shed 5 bases, J shed 2 bases, and the junction held 4 bases outside the gene matches. The CDR3 has 14 residues. CDR1 and CDR2 (germline): SGDLS, YYNGEE. Here the CDR3 DNA reads TGTGCCAGCAGATCAACAGGGGGCAATCAGCCCCAGCATTTT. Translated, it gives CASRSTGGNQPQHF.

The chain employs TRBV6-5 and TRBJ1-2; 11 nucleotides align to TRBD1. There are 15 residues in the CDR3. V was clipped by 2 bases and J by 7 bases; unmatched bases: 6. The germline gives CDR1 MNHEY, CDR2 SVGAGI. The CDR3 bases are TGTGCCAGCAGTTACCCTGGGACAGGGGGAGCTGGCTACACCTTC. It encodes CASSYPGTGGAGYTF.

The chain has TRBV6-5 and TRBJ2-5; 8 nucleotides line up with TRBD1. The CDR3 sequence is 14 residues long. Trimming at V came to 6 bases and at J to 0 bases, leaving 3 bases not matched to a gene. Germline V CDR1 and CDR2: MNHEY, SVGAGI. CDR3 region: CASSRDRNQETQYF. The CDR3 DNA follows: TGTGCCAGCAGCCGGGACAGGAACCAAGAGACCCAGTACTTC.

The V gene is TRBV3-1 (or the pseudogene TRBV3-2), the J gene TRBJ1-1; perhaps TRBD1 as D (5 bases). Trimming left V 0 bases short and J 1 base short, with 12 bases between. The CDR3 is 16 amino acids. Germline V gives CDR1 LGHDT, CDR2 YNNKEL (reference sequence). Written as DNA, the CDR3 is TGTGCCAGCAGCCAAGATGAGGGGTTGGGGAACACTGAAGCTTTCTTT. Translated: CASSQDEGLGNTEAFF.

This chain joins TRBV25-1 and TRBJ1-1; no reliable D call. Trimming took off 1 base at V and 2 bases at J, with 5 bases between the two ends. Germline lookup yields CDR1 MGHDK and CDR2 SYGVNS. The CDR3 extends over 13 amino acids. This CDR3 reads CASSESHNTEAFF. The CDR3 region has the DNA TGTGCCAGCAGTGAATCTCATAACACTGAAGCTTTCTTT.

The CDR3: CASSGTPDGGDTQYF. DNA for the CDR3: TGTGCCAGCAGCGGGACCCCGGACGGGGGAGATACGCAGTATTTT. The V and J genes are TRBV2 and TRBJ2-3; tentative D call: TRBD2 (6 bases). Trimming cost V 6 bases and J 5 bases, with 18 bases left between them. The germline V gene has CDR1 SNHLY and CDR2 FYNNEI. This CDR3 has 15 residues.

The V call is TRBV27, the J call TRBJ2-7; D is unclear. The CDR3 contains 11 residues. V lost 6 bases, J lost 7 bases, and 10 bases lay in between. Germline values: CDR1 MNHEY, CDR2 SMNVEV (reference sequence). The DNA of the CDR3 is TGTGCCAGCAGATCGGGTATAGAGCAGTACTTC. Translating it yields CASRSGIEQYF.

This clone has more than one count but fewer than ten. The chain recombines TRBV27 with TRBJ2-7, with 13 positions matching TRBD2. This CDR3 has 15 residues. Germline V CDR1 and CDR2: MNHEY, SMNVEV (reference sequence). V shed 6 bases, J shed 2 bases, and the junction held 4 bases outside the gene matches. The CDR3 region has the DNA TGTGCCAGCAGCTACGGACTAGCGGGAGCCTACGAGCAGTACTTC. Protein: CASSYGLAGAYEQYF.

The gene calls are TRBV12-3 or TRBV12-4 and TRBJ1-5; 8 bases map to TRBD1. V was clipped by 6 bases and J by 8 bases; unmatched bases: 3. This CDR3 contains 12 residues. The CDR3 here is CASSQGAEPQHF. DNA of the CDR3: TGTGCCAGCAGCCAGGGGGCTGAGCCCCAGCATTTT.

The gene calls are TRBV10-3 and TRBJ1-3; D gene ambiguous. CDR1 is ENHRY and CDR2 is SYGVKD in the germline V gene. V lost 2 bases, J lost 0 bases, and 8 bases lay in between. The CDR3 is 15 amino acids. The CDR3 sequence: CAISEGSNSGNTIYF. In DNA form, the CDR3 reads TGTGCCATCAGTGAGGGTTCTAACTCTGGAAACACCATATATTTT.

The J gene is TRBJ1-1, the V gene TRBV7-9; no definite D call. The CDR3 covers 12 residues. V lost 7 bases to trimming and J lost 2 bases, with 8 bases between them. Germline-derived CDR1 and CDR2 are SEHNR and FQNEAQ (reference sequence). The CDR3 reads CASNPVNTEAFF. The CDR3 DNA follows: TGTGCCAGCAACCCAGTCAACACTGAAGCTTTCTTT.

The chain combines TRBV5-1 with TRBJ1-2; tentative D call: TRBD1 (5 bases). CDR1 and CDR2 from the germline V gene are SGHRS and YFSETQ. V shed 0 bases and J shed 2 bases, with 5 bases lying between them. This CDR3 comprises 13 residues. In DNA, the CDR3 is TGCGCCAGCAGCTTGGAGGGGAACTATGGCTACACCTTC. Translation gives CASSLEGNYGYTF.

CDR3 in amino acids: CSATGTEQYF. The CDR3, as DNA: TGCAGTGCTACAGGGACCGAGCAGTACTTC. The chain uses TRBV20-1 and TRBJ2-7, with D perhaps being TRBD1 or TRBD2 (5 bases each). V dropped 4 bases and J dropped 6 bases, with 7 bases sitting between them. The V gene's germline CDR1 is DFQATT and CDR2 SNEGSKA (reference sequence). CDR3 size: 10 residues.

The chain couples TRBV3-1 (or the pseudogene TRBV3-2) to TRBJ1-3, with 10 nucleotides matching TRBD1. Germline V gene data show CDR1 as LGHDT and CDR2 as YNNKEL (reference sequence). The CDR3 contains 15 residues. V shed 8 bases, J shed 8 bases, and the junction held 12 bases outside the gene matches. The CDR3 region is CASASWDRGGDTIYF. The CDR3 coding sequence is TGTGCCAGCGCTTCCTGGGACAGGGGAGGAGACACCATATATTTT.

The chain carries TRBV9 and TRBJ1-2; 10 bases are shared with TRBD1. CDR3 length equals 15 residues. The V gene end was trimmed by 0 bases and the J gene end by 4 bases; junction bases not matched to a gene: 3. In germline, CDR1 is SGDLS, CDR2 YYNGEE. The CDR3 region is CASSVGQGASYGYTF. The DNA for the CDR3 is TGTGCCAGCAGCGTAGGACAGGGGGCCTCCTATGGCTACACCTTC.

The CDR3 DNA follows: TGTGCCACCCACCGGATGCCGAGGGAAGATACGCAGTATTTT. It is translated as CATHRMPREDTQYF. This chain connects TRBV2 to TRBJ2-3; possibly TRBD2 for D (5 bases). The V gene lost 10 bases and the J gene lost 5 bases, with 19 bases spanning the gap. There are 14 residues in the CDR3. Germline V gene lookup returns CDR1 SNHLY and CDR2 FYNNEI. The whole variable domain, filled in from reference TRBV2 and TRBJ2-3, reads EPEVTQTPSHQVTQMGQEVILRCVPISNHLYFYWYRQILGQKVEFLVSFYNNEISEKSEIFDDQFSVERPDGSNFTLKIRSTKLEDSAMYFCATHRMPREDTQYFGPGTRLTVL.

This chain uses TRBV11-2 with TRBJ2-1; D is possibly TRBD2 (6 bases). The ends were cut back, 2 bases at V and 0 bases at J, with 11 bases in the middle. There are 16 residues in the CDR3. Germline CDR1 SGHAT, CDR2 FQNNGV. CDR3 in amino acids: CASSLFPRGSYNEQFF. The CDR3 nucleotides are TGTGCCAGCAGCTTATTCCCGCGGGGCTCCTACAATGAGCAGTTCTTC.

The chain has TRBV19 and TRBJ2-3, with D tentatively TRBD2 (6 bases). The CDR3 contains 15 residues. CDR1 LNHDA and CDR2 SQIVND come from the germline V gene (reference sequence). Trimming removed 4 bases from V and 3 bases from J, with 14 bases in between. The CDR3 loop is CASSTDLGTTDTQYF. The CDR3 nucleotides read TGTGCCAGTAGTACCGACCTTGGGACTACAGATACGCAGTATTTT.

The V gene is TRBV27, the J gene TRBJ2-2; TRBD2 matches at 9 bases. V shed 0 bases and J 6 bases; nucleotides not matched to a gene: 8. The CDR3 runs to 17 residues. CDR1 and CDR2 from the germline V gene are MNHEY and SMNVEV (reference sequence). In nucleotides, the CDR3 is TGTGCCAGCAGTTTATCGACTGGACTAGCGTTTTCCGGGGAGCTGTTTTTT. Translation: CASSLSTGLAFSGELFF.

CDR3 sequence: CASSPPGRGSYEQYF. The CDR3 DNA is TGTGCCAGCTCACCACCGGGAAGGGGCTCCTACGAGCAGTACTTC. This chain connects TRBV18 to TRBJ2-7; tentative D call: TRBD1 (5 bases). Germline loops: CDR1 KGHSH, CDR2 LQKENI. The CDR3 totals 15 residues. Trimming removed 0 bases at V and 0 bases at J, with 9 bases between.

The gene calls are TRBV29-1 and TRBJ1-1; possible D gene TRBD1, 5 bases. Trimming removed 6 bases at V and 0 bases at J, with 8 bases between. CDR1 is SQVTM, CDR2 ANQGSEA, per germline. The CDR3 sequence is 12 residues long. CDR3 amino acids: CSVGVMNTEAFF. Written as DNA, the CDR3 is TGCAGCGTGGGGGTAATGAACACTGAAGCTTTCTTT.

V usage is TRBV6-2 or TRBV6-3 and J usage is TRBJ2-7; 8 bases agree with TRBD2. V was clipped by 5 bases and J by 0 bases; unmatched bases: 6. This CDR3 spans 15 amino acids. Germline V gene data show CDR1 as MNHEY and CDR2 as SVGEGT. The CDR3 reads CASSTGGRPSYEQYF. For the CDR3, the DNA is TGTGCCAGCAGTACGGGCGGGAGGCCCTCCTACGAGCAGTACTTC.

The rearrangement joins TRBV28 to TRBJ2-3, with TRBD2 matching 8 bases. Germline V lookup: CDR1 MDHEN, CDR2 SYDVKM. This CDR3 region has 18 residues. V shed 3 bases, J shed 0 bases, and the junction held 11 bases outside the gene matches. The CDR3 loop is CASSLGLAGDTSTDTQYF. Written as DNA, the CDR3 is TGTGCCAGCAGTTTGGGCCTAGCGGGTGATACTAGCACAGATACGCAGTATTTT.

The chain recombines TRBV7-9 with TRBJ1-1; D perhaps matches TRBD1 (5 bases). The CDR3 has 16 residues. Germline assignment: CDR1 SEHNR and CDR2 FQNEAQ (reference sequence). V shed 0 bases and J shed 0 bases, with 11 bases lying between them. The CDR3 DNA reads as TGTGCCAGCAGCTTAGCGGGGCGGCAGATGAACACTGAAGCTTTCTTT. Amino acids: CASSLAGRQMNTEAFF.

The chain carries TRBV15 and TRBJ1-3; D may be TRBD1 (6 bases). The germline V gene encodes CDR1 LNHNV and CDR2 YYDKDF (reference sequence). V was clipped by 4 bases and J by 0 bases, with 13 bases between them. The length of the CDR3 is 16 residues. CDR3 DNA: TGTGCCACCAGCACCTTACAGGGTTTCTCTGGAAACACCATATATTTT. This gives the protein CATSTLQGFSGNTIYF.

The rearrangement links TRBV28 to TRBJ2-7; 7 bases line up with TRBD2. Looked up from germline, CDR1 is MDHEN and CDR2 is SYDVKM. V was pared by 10 bases and J by 7 bases, with 10 bases of the junction left unmatched. This CDR3 region has 12 residues. For the CDR3, the DNA is TGTGCCACCTGGGGTAGCGGGCTGGAGCAGTACTTC. Translating it yields CATWGSGLEQYF.